This TCR beta chain emerged from a study of blood T cell repertoires in COVID-19. Study background: Specimens from acute and convalescent COVID-19 originated in the United States, Italy and Spain.

This CDR3 region has 24 residues. Trimming removed 0 bases from V and 0 bases from J; junction bases left unmatched: 17. Repertoires were generated with immunoSEQ multiplex PCR, while TCRdb's copy carries only in-frame clones and drops some. Of just over 300,000 clones in the sample, 90% are singletons; the top ten hold about 4.5%. Sequencing input: PBMCs or T cells enriched from blood (not recorded which). This sequence was found in a woman in her late teens or twenties with acute COVID-19. The V gene is TRBV6-7, the J gene TRBJ2-1; 16 positions agree with TRBD2. TRBV6-7 is an open reading frame whose function is uncertain. CDR3 DNA sequence: TGTGCCAGCAGTTACTCGACGGCAGACGAGTCGGGACTAGCGGGAGGGAGCTCCTACAATGAGCAGTTCTTC. Translation gives CASSYSTADESGLAGGSSYNEQFF.